This T cell receptor (beta chain) was identified during a study of shared clonotypes between healthy human individuals. Study context: Three plates each covered CD4 naive and memory; CD8 naive two, CD8 memory one.

Regarding this clone: Its antigen is currently unknown.

Study-wide findings and caveats: For naive CD4 cells, around 5.1% of clonotypes were shared across four donors. In contrast to clonotypes shared by all four donors, non-shared clonotypes had lower generation probabilities.

Investigators spread the genomic DNA of each subset evenly over several immunoSEQ plates. Sequenced by immunoSEQ multiplex PCR; TCRdb stores in-frame clones only, minus some. The top ten hold over 1.3% of the sample, which has approximately 980,000 clones, more than 75% seen once. What was sequenced was memory CD4+ T cells sorted from blood. Subset specified: CD45RA-negative fraction. The sequence derives from a man aged 18 to 30 in good health.

The CDR3 protein is CASRPGTLVGGYTF. The CDR3 DNA reads TGTGCCAGCAGGCCCGGGACACTAGTTGGTGGCTACACCTTC. This chain links TRBV5-4 with TRBJ1-2; D is possibly TRBD1 (6 bases). Trimming removed 5 bases at V and 7 bases at J, with 18 bases between. This CDR3 has 14 amino acids. Germline V gene lookup returns CDR1 SGHNT and CDR2 YYREEE (reference sequence).